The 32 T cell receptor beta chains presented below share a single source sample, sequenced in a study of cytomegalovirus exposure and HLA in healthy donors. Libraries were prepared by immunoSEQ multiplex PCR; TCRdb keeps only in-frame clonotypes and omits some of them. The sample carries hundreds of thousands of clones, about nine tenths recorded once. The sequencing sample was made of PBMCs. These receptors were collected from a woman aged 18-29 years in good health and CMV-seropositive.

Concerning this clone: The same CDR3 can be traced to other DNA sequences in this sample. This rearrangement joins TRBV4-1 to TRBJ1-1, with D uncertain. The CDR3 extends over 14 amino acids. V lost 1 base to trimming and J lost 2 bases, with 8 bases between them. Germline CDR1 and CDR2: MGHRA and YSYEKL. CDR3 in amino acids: CASSQGGLNTEAFF. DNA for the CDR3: TGCGCCAGCAGCCAAGGTGGACTCAACACTGAAGCTTTCTTT.

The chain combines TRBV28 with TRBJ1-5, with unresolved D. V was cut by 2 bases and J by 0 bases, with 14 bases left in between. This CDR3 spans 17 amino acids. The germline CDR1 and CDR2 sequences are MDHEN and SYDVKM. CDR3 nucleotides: TGTGCCAGCAGTTTACAGCCCCGACTTTATAGCAATCAGCCCCAGCATTTT. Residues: CASSLQPRLYSNQPQHF.

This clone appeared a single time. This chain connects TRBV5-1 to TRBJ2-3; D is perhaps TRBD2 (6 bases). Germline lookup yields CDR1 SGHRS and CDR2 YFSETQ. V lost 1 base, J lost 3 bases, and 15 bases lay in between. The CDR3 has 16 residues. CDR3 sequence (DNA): TGCGCCAGCAGCTTGAGGTCGGGAGCTAGGACAGATACGCAGTATTTT. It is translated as CASSLRSGARTDTQYF.

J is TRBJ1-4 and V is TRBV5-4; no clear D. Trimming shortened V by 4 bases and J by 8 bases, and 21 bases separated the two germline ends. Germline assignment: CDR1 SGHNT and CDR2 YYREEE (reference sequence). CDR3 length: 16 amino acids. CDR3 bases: TGTGCCAGCAGCCCGGGTCGGGGAGTTGTGGACGAAAAACTGTTTTTT. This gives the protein CASSPGRGVVDEKLFF.

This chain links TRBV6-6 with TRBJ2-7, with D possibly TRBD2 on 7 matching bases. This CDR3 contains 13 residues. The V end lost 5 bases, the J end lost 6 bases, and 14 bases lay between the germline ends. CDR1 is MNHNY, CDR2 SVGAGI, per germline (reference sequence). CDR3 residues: CASSRGGEGEQYF. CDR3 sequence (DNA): TGTGCCAGCAGTAGGGGGGGGGAGGGCGAGCAGTACTTC.

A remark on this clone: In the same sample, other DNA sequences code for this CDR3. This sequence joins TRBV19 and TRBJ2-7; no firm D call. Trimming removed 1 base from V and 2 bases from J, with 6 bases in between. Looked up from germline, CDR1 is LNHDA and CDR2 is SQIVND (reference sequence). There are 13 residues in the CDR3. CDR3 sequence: CASSIGGAYEQYF. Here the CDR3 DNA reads TGTGCCAGTAGTATAGGAGGAGCCTACGAGCAGTACTTC.

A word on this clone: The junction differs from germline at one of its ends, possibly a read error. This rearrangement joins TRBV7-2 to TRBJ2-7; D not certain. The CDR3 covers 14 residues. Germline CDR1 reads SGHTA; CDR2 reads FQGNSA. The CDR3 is CASSLYGGSSEQYF. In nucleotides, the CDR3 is TGTGCCAGCAGCTTATACGGCGGTTCCTCCGAGCAGTACTTC.

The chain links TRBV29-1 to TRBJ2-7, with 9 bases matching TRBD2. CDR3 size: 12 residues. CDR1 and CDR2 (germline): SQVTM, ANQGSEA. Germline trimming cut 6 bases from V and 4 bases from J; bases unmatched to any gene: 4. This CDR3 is CSVELAGYEQYF. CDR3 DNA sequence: TGCAGCGTCGAGCTAGCGGGATACGAGCAGTACTTC.

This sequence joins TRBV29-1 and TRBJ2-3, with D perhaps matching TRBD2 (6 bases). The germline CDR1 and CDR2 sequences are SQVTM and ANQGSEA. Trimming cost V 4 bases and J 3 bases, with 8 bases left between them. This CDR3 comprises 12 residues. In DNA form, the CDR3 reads TGCAGCGTTGGGAGGGGTACAGATACGCAGTATTTT. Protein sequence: CSVGRGTDTQYF.

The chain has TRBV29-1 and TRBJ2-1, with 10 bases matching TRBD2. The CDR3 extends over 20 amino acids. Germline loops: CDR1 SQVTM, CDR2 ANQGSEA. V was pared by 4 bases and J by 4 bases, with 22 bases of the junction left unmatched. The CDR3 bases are TGCAGCGTTGGAGCGCCCCTTGGTGTTAGCGGGAGGTCAGGGTACAATGAGCAGTTCTTC. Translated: CSVGAPLGVSGRSGYNEQFF.

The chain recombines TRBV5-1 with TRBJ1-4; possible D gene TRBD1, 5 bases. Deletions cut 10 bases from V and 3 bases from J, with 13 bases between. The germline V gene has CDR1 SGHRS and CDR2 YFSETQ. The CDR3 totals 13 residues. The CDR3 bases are TGCGCCGTCCGAGACAGCCCTAATGAAAAACTGTTTTTT. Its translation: CAVRDSPNEKLFF.

The CDR3 here is CASSLFFGNTIYF. CDR3 DNA sequence: TGTGCCAGCAGCTTATTCTTTGGAAACACCATATATTTT. The genes are TRBV7-8 and TRBJ1-3, with D unclear. The length of the CDR3 is 13 residues. Germline CDR1 and CDR2: SGHVS and FQNEAQ. Trimming cost V 2 bases and J 3 bases, with 5 bases left between them.

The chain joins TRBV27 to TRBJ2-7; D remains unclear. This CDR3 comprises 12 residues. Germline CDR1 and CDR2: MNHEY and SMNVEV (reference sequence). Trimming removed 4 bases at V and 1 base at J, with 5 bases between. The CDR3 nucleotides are TGTGCCAGCAGTTCCCCTTCCTACGAGCAGTACTTC. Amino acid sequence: CASSSPSYEQYF.

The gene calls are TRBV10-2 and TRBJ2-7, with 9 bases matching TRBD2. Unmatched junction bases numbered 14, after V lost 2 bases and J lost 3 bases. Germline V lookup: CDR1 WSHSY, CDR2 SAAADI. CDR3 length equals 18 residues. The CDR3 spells CASSEPEQGRGRGYEQYF. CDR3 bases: TGCGCCAGCAGTGAGCCGGAACAGGGACGCGGGAGGGGCTACGAGCAGTACTTC.

This CDR3 reads CASSPGTESSYEQYF. In nucleotides, the CDR3 is TGTGCCAGCAGCCCCGGGACAGAGAGCTCCTACGAGCAGTACTTC. The chain is built from TRBV6-1 and TRBJ2-7, with 7 positions matching TRBD1. V lost 6 bases and J lost 0; bases outside the gene matches: 8. CDR3 size: 15 residues. Germline CDR1 is MNHNS and CDR2 is SASEGT.

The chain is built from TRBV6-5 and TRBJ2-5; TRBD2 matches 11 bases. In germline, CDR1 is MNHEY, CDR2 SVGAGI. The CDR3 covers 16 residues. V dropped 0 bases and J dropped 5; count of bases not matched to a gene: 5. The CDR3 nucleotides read TGTGCCAGCAGTTACTCGAATAGCGGGAGGGGGGAGACCCAGTACTTC. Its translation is CASSYSNSGRGETQYF.

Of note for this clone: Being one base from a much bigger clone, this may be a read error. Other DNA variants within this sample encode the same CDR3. The CDR3 DNA follows: TGTGCCAGCAGTGACTCCACAGGGGGCAATGAGCAGTTCTTC. Protein: CASSDSTGGNEQFF. J is TRBJ2-1 and V is TRBV6-4; 8 bases line up with TRBD1. J was trimmed by 6 bases and V by 0 bases; bases with no gene match: 1. The CDR3 length is 14 residues. Per the germline V gene, CDR1 is MRHNA and CDR2 is SNTAGT.

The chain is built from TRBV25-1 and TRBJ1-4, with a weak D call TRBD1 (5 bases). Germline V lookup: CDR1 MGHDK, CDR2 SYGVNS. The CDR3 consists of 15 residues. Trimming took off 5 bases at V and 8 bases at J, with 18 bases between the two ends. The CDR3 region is CASSPRGALGEKLFF. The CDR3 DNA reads TGTGCCAGCAGTCCCCGCGGGGCGCTTGGGGAAAAACTGTTTTTT.

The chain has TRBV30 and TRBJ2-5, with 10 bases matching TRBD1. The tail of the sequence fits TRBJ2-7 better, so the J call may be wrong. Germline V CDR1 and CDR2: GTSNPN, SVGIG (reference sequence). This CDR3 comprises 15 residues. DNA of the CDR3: TGTGCCTGGGCTCAAAGGACAGGGGGGCCCTACGAGCAGTACTTC. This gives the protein CAWAQRTGGPYEQYF.

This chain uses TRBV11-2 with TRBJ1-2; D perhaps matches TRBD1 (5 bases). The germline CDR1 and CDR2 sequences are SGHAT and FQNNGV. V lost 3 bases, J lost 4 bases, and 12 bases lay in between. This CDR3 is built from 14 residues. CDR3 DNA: TGTGCCAGCAGCTTTTACCAGGGAAGCTATGGCTACACCTTC. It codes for CASSFYQGSYGYTF.

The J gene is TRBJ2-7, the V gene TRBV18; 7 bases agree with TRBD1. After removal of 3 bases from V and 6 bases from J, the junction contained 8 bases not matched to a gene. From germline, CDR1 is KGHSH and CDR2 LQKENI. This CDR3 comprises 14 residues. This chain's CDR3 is CASSPLGTAGEQYF. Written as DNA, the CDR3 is TGTGCCAGCTCACCCCTCGGGACAGCCGGCGAGCAGTACTTC.

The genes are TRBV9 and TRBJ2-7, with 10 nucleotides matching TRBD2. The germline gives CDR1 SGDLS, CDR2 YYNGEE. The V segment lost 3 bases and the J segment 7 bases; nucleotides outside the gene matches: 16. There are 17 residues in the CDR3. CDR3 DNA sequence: TGTGCCAGCAGCGAGGACCTTAATCTAGCGGGAGATCGGGAGCAGTACTTC. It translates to CASSEDLNLAGDREQYF.

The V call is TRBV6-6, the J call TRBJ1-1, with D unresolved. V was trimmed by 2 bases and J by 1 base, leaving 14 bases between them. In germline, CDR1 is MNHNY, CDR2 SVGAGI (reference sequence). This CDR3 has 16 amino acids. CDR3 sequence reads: CASSYTGEVPNTEAFF. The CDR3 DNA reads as TGTGCCAGCAGTTACACCGGGGAGGTGCCGAACACTGAAGCTTTCTTT.

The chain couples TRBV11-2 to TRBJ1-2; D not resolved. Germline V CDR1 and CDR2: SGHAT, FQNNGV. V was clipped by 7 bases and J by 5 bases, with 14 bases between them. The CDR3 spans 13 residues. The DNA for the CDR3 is TGTGCCAGCACCTTCCTCGGAGATTATGGCTACACCTTC. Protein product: CASTFLGDYGYTF.

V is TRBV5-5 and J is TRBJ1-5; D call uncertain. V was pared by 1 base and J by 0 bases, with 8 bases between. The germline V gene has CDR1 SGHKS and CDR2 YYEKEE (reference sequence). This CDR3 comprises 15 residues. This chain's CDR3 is CASSLTDYSNQPQHF. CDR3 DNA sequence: TGTGCCAGCAGCTTGACAGATTATAGCAATCAGCCCCAGCATTTT.

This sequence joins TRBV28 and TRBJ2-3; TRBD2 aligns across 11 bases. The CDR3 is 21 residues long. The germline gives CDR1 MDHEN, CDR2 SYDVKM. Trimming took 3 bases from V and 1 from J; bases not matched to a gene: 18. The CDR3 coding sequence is TGTGCCAGCAGTTTGGGGGGTGGATTGGGACTAGCGGTATCGGGCACAGATACGCAGTATTTT. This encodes CASSLGGGLGLAVSGTDTQYF.

The CDR3 nucleotides read TGTGCCAGCAGTCCACTACAGGGGATCGTCGATGGCTACACCTTC. Translating it yields CASSPLQGIVDGYTF. The chain uses TRBV27 and TRBJ1-2; 7 bases fit TRBD1. The CDR3 runs 15 residues. Germline values: CDR1 MNHEY, CDR2 SMNVEV (reference sequence). Losses at the gene ends were 5 bases for V and 6 bases for J; bases not matched to a gene: 12.

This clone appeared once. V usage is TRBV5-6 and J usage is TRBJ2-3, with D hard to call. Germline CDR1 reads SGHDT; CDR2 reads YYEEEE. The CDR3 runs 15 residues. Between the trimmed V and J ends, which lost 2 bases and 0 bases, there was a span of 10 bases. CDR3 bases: TGTGCCAGCAGCTTTAACCCCCGGAGCACAGATACGCAGTATTTT. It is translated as CASSFNPRSTDTQYF.

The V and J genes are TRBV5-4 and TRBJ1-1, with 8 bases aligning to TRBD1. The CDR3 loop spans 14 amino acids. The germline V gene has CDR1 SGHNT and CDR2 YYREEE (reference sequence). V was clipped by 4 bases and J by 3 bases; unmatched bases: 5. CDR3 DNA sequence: TGTGCCAGCAGCCCGGACAGGGCCCACACTGAAGCTTTCTTT. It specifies CASSPDRAHTEAFF.

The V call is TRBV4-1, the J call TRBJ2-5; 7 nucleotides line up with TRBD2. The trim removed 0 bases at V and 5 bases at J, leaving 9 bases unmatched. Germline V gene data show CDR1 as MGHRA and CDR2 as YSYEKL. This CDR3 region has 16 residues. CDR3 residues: CASSQDWTSRGETQYF. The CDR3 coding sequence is TGCGCCAGCAGCCAAGATTGGACTAGTCGAGGTGAGACCCAGTACTTC.

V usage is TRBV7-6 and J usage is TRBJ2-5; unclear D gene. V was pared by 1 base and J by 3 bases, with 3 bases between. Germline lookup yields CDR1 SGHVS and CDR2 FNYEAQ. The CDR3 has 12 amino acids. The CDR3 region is CASSLVKETQYF. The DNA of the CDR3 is TGTGCCAGCAGCTTAGTTAAAGAGACCCAGTACTTC.

In DNA form, the CDR3 reads TGTGCCAGCAGCCAGGGGGTGGGTCCGGTTCCCCAGCATTTT. Residues: CASSQGVGPVPQHF. The J gene is TRBJ1-5, the V gene TRBV11-2; 7 bases are a match to TRBD1. Germline CDR1 is SGHAT and CDR2 is FQNNGV. J was trimmed by 10 bases and V by 5 bases; bases with no gene match: 11. The CDR3 is 14 residues long.